These 31 T cell receptor beta chains were sequenced from one sample in a study of blood T cell repertoires in COVID-19. Clones were read by immunoSEQ multiplex PCR, and TCRdb kept only the in-frame ones, dropping some. The sample records 290,000 or so clones, about nine tenths being singletons. The sample comprised peripheral blood. The receptors here all came from a man between 18 and 29 years old with active or convalescent COVID-19.

This clone was counted only a few times. V gene TRBV7-2 combines with J gene TRBJ2-5; 10 nucleotides match TRBD2. This CDR3 has 15 amino acids. Germline assignment: CDR1 SGHTA and CDR2 FQGNSA. Losses at the gene ends were 9 bases for V and 4 bases for J; bases not matched to a gene: 11. The CDR3, as DNA: TGTGCCAGTGGGGTAGCGGGGGGTTTCGGAGAGACCCAGTACTTC. This sequence encodes CASGVAGGFGETQYF. Based on the CDR3 plus reference TRBV7-2 and TRBJ2-5, the full variable domain is GAGVSQSPSNKVTEKGKDVELRCDPISGHTALYWYRQSLGQGLEFLIYFQGNSAPDKSGLPSDRFSAERTGGSVSTLTIQRTQQEDSAVYLCASGVAGGFGETQYFGPGTRLLVL.

This clone has a handful of counts. The chain combines TRBV6-2 or TRBV6-3 with TRBJ1-5, with D hard to call. Trimming cost V 5 bases and J 4 bases, with 21 bases left between them. The CDR3 loop spans 17 amino acids. Germline CDR1 and CDR2: MNHEY and SVGEGT. CDR3 sequence: CASSPSGGGRYNQPQHF. The CDR3 DNA reads TGTGCCAGCAGTCCGTCCGGTGGAGGGCGGTATAATCAGCCCCAGCATTTT.

The rearrangement joins TRBV18 to TRBJ1-1, with 8 bases fitting TRBD1. Per the germline V gene, CDR1 is KGHSH and CDR2 is LQKENI. Trimming removed 0 bases from V and 3 bases from J; junction bases left unmatched: 9. The CDR3 is made up of 17 amino acids. The CDR3 region has the DNA TGTGCCAGCTCACCACCCCTGTGGACAGGGTTAGACACTGAAGCTTTCTTT. Its translation is CASSPPLWTGLDTEAFF.

The gene calls are TRBV20-1 and TRBJ1-1, with 7 bases matching TRBD1. The V segment lost 3 bases and the J segment 3 bases; nucleotides outside the gene matches: 7. CDR1 is DFQATT and CDR2 is SNEGSKA in the germline V gene (reference sequence). This CDR3 is 14 amino acids long. CDR3 DNA: TGCAGTGCTAGTAAGACAGGGTTCGACACTGAAGCTTTCTTT. Protein sequence: CSASKTGFDTEAFF.

This clone was seen just once. The chain couples TRBV3-1 (or the pseudogene TRBV3-2) to TRBJ2-2; 10 bases match TRBD1. The CDR3 runs 15 residues. Losses at the gene ends were 4 bases for V and 6 bases for J; bases not matched to a gene: 5. Germline V gene data show CDR1 as LGHDT and CDR2 as YNNKEL (reference sequence). CDR3 protein: CASSLRQGAPGELFF. CDR3 bases: TGTGCCAGCAGCCTCCGACAGGGGGCGCCCGGGGAGCTGTTTTTT.

This chain joins TRBV14 and TRBJ2-7; perhaps TRBD1 as D (6 bases). The length of the CDR3 is 15 residues. Deletions cut 3 bases from V and 6 bases from J, with 18 bases between. Germline V gives CDR1 SGHDN, CDR2 FVKESK. The CDR3 DNA sequence: TGTGCCAGCAGCCATTCCAACAGGGTTGCGGGCGAGCAGTACTTC. Translation: CASSHSNRVAGEQYF.

There are many counts of this clone. In the same sample, other DNA sequences code for this CDR3. The rearrangement joins TRBV13 to TRBJ1-3; D is ambiguous. The CDR3 runs to 16 residues. The V gene lost 5 bases and the J gene lost 0 bases, with 14 bases spanning the gap. Per germline, CDR1 PRHDT and CDR2 FYEKMQ (reference sequence). The CDR3 bases are TGTGCCAGCAGCCCTATTGGAGGACCCTCTGGAAACACCATATATTTT. The encoded protein is CASSPIGGPSGNTIYF.

This chain joins TRBV18 and TRBJ2-1; 8 nucleotides agree with TRBD1. There are 18 residues in the CDR3. CDR1 is KGHSH, CDR2 LQKENI, per germline. J gave up 7 bases and V 6 bases, and 20 bases lay outside the gene matches. The CDR3 sequence is CASSSLPTGTGTLNEQFF. The CDR3 DNA is TGTGCCAGCTCGTCCCTGCCGACCGGGACAGGTACACTAAATGAGCAGTTCTTC.

The chain combines TRBV6-2 or TRBV6-3 with TRBJ2-3; D is possibly TRBD2 (6 bases). Per the germline V gene, CDR1 is MNHEY and CDR2 is SVGEGT. The V gene lost 4 bases and the J gene lost 3 bases, with 11 bases spanning the gap. The CDR3 is 14 amino acids. The DNA for the CDR3 is TGTGCCAGCAGTTCCCGGACTAAAACAGATACGCAGTATTTT. Amino acid sequence: CASSSRTKTDTQYF.

V and J are TRBV3-1 (or the pseudogene TRBV3-2) and TRBJ2-7, with 7 bases lining up with TRBD2. The CDR3 sequence is 13 residues long. After removal of 8 bases from V and 3 bases from J, the junction contained 7 bases not matched to a gene. The germline gives CDR1 LGHDT, CDR2 YNNKEL (reference sequence). The CDR3 spells CASGQLASYEQYF. DNA of the CDR3: TGTGCCAGCGGTCAACTAGCGAGCTACGAGCAGTACTTC.

J is TRBJ2-3 and V is TRBV27; TRBD1 matches 8 bases. The ends lost 6 bases at V and 2 bases at J; junction bases unmatched: 4. Germline CDR1 reads MNHEY; CDR2 reads SMNVEV (reference sequence). The CDR3 extends over 14 amino acids. The CDR3 reads CASSTQGATDTQYF. DNA of the CDR3: TGTGCCAGCAGCACCCAGGGGGCCACAGATACGCAGTATTTT.

The J gene is TRBJ2-7, the V gene TRBV10-3; 8 bases fit TRBD1. The CDR3 is made up of 15 amino acids. Looked up from germline, CDR1 is ENHRY and CDR2 is SYGVKD. The V and J ends lost 6 bases and 2 bases, in that order; junction bases with no gene match: 9. CDR3 DNA: TGTGCCATCAGGCGGCAGGGGGCCGCTACCTACGAGCAGTACTTC. This codes for CAIRRQGAATYEQYF.

The genes are TRBV5-1 and TRBJ2-3, with TRBD2 identical over 10 bases. The germline V gene encodes CDR1 SGHRS and CDR2 YFSETQ. The CDR3 is 16 residues long. V dropped 4 bases and J dropped 2; count of bases not matched to a gene: 7. The CDR3 protein is CASSNRAGGNTDTQYF. As DNA, the CDR3 is TGCGCCAGCAGCAATCGAGCGGGGGGGAACACAGATACGCAGTATTTT.

The CDR3, as DNA: TGTGCCAGCAGTCCACAGGGGGCGGGGGTAGCTTTCTTT. Amino acid sequence: CASSPQGAGVAFF. This chain connects TRBV2 to TRBJ1-1, with TRBD1 identical over 9 bases. The CDR3 consists of 13 residues. V dropped 5 bases and J dropped 10; count of bases not matched to a gene: 8. Per germline, CDR1 SNHLY and CDR2 FYNNEI. The entire variable domain, with the rest obtained from reference TRBV2 and TRBJ1-1, is as follows: EPEVTQTPSHQVTQMGQEVILRCVPISNHLYFYWYRQILGQKVEFLVSFYNNEISEKSEIFDDQFSVERPDGSNFTLKIRSTKLEDSAMYFCASSPQGAGVAFFGQGTRLTVV.

The chain is built from TRBV7-9 and TRBJ1-1, with D perhaps matching TRBD1 (5 bases). CDR1 and CDR2 from the germline V gene are SEHNR and FQNEAQ (reference sequence). V lost 6 bases to trimming and J lost 4 bases, with 12 bases between them. The CDR3 has 13 amino acids. The DNA for the CDR3 is TGTGCCAGCAGTATGGGACTGAGCACTGAAGCTTTCTTT. Its protein is CASSMGLSTEAFF.

This chain connects TRBV11-2 to TRBJ2-7; TRBD1 matches 9 bases. Germline values: CDR1 SGHAT, CDR2 FQNNGV. V shed 3 bases and J 2 bases; nucleotides not matched to a gene: 5. This CDR3 is 15 amino acids long. The CDR3 DNA follows: TGTGCCAGCAGCTTTCGACAGGGGGAAACCTACGAGCAGTACTTC. Translating gives CASSFRQGETYEQYF.

As DNA, the CDR3 is TGTGCCAGCAGTTTTAGAGGGCAAACGGACTACGAGCAGTACTTC. Translated, it gives CASSFRGQTDYEQYF. The chain combines TRBV28 with TRBJ2-7, with TRBD2 as a possible D gene (5 bases). CDR1 and CDR2 (germline): MDHEN, SYDVKM. The CDR3 has 15 residues. Trimming took 3 bases from V and 3 from J, leaving 15 bases between them.

CDR3 bases: TGTGCCAGCAGCTTGGGAAGGACAGGTGGGAACTATGGCTACACCTTC. As protein: CASSLGRTGGNYGYTF. This chain uses TRBV5-6 with TRBJ1-2; 7 bases fit TRBD1. Losses at the gene ends were 0 bases for V and 2 bases for J; bases not matched to a gene: 7. From germline, CDR1 is SGHDT and CDR2 YYEEEE. This CDR3 comprises 16 residues.

The chain couples TRBV5-8 to TRBJ1-1; TRBD1 agrees at 11 bases. This CDR3 comprises 16 residues. Germline lookup yields CDR1 SGHTS and CDR2 YDEGEE. V lost 4 bases, J lost 5 bases, and 10 bases stayed unmatched. The CDR3 protein is CASSAGTGGMSTEAFF. CDR3 nucleotides: TGTGCCAGCAGCGCGGGGACAGGGGGGATGAGTACTGAAGCTTTCTTT.

The rearrangement joins TRBV28 to TRBJ2-7, with D maybe TRBD2 (6 bases). Trimming removed 8 bases from V and 2 bases from J, with 19 bases in between. Germline lookup yields CDR1 MDHEN and CDR2 SYDVKM. The CDR3 is 15 residues long. Here the CDR3 DNA reads TGTGCCAGCCGAGTTAAGGGACTGTACCCCTACGAGCAGTACTTC. Translation: CASRVKGLYPYEQYF.

This chain joins TRBV7-9 and TRBJ1-5, with D unclear. The CDR3 has 13 residues. The V end was cut by 5 bases, the J end by 0 bases, with 5 bases between. The germline V gene has CDR1 SEHNR and CDR2 FQNEAQ (reference sequence). CDR3 DNA: TGTGCCAGCAGCCGGTATAGCAATCAGCCCCAGCATTTT. Encoded protein: CASSRYSNQPQHF. The full variable domain, with the rest looked up from reference TRBV7-9 and TRBJ1-5, is DTGVSQNPRHKITKRGQNVTFRCDPISEHNRLYWYRQTLGQGPEFLTYFQNEAQLEKSRLLSDRFSAERPKGSFSTLEIQRTEQGDSAMYLCASSRYSNQPQHFGDGTRLSIL.

V is TRBV6-2 or TRBV6-3 and J is TRBJ2-7; D gene unclear. CDR3 length: 11 amino acids. CDR1 is MNHEY and CDR2 is SVGEGT in the germline V gene. With 2 bases removed from V and 4 bases from J, the gap between germline ends came to 3 bases. The DNA for the CDR3 is TGTGCCAGCAGTTACCGTTACGAGCAGTACTTC. This codes for CASSYRYEQYF.

The DNA for the CDR3 is TGTGCCAGCAGGAACCTGATGGGACAGGGGTACTTC. This sequence encodes CASRNLMGQGYF. The genes are TRBV6-5 and TRBJ2-7; 9 positions match TRBD1. This CDR3 has 12 amino acids. Germline V lookup: CDR1 MNHEY, CDR2 SVGAGI. Trimming took 6 bases from V and 12 from J; bases not matched to a gene: 9.

This chain links TRBV5-6 with TRBJ2-7; 8 bases map to TRBD1. This CDR3 has 15 residues. From germline, CDR1 is SGHDT and CDR2 YYEEEE. The V and J ends lost 4 bases and 7 bases, in that order; junction bases with no gene match: 13. The CDR3 region is CASSLLGRGPGEQYF. The CDR3, as DNA: TGTGCCAGCAGCCTCTTAGGCAGGGGGCCGGGGGAGCAGTACTTC.

Concerning this clone: The same CDR3 can be traced to other DNA sequences in this sample. This chain links TRBV5-1 with TRBJ2-7, with TRBD2 identical over 14 bases. Trimming at V came to 4 bases and at J to 5 bases, leaving 2 bases not matched to a gene. The germline V gene has CDR1 SGHRS and CDR2 YFSETQ. CDR3 length equals 14 residues. CDR3 nucleotides: TGCGCCAGCAGCCTGGGACTAGCGGGGGACGAGCAGTACTTC. Amino acid sequence: CASSLGLAGDEQYF.

The genes are TRBV7-3 and TRBJ2-1, with D maybe TRBD2 (6 bases). The CDR3 is 12 amino acids. Germline CDR1 reads SGHTA; CDR2 reads FQGTGA. Deletions cut 0 bases from V and 9 bases from J, with 6 bases between. The CDR3 DNA is TGTGCCAGCAGCTTAACGGGGGGTGAGCAGTTCTTC. It encodes CASSLTGGEQFF.

The genes are TRBV11-2 and TRBJ1-1, with 8 bases lining up with TRBD1. The CDR3 covers 13 residues. In germline, CDR1 is SGHAT, CDR2 FQNNGV. The V gene end was trimmed by 4 bases and the J gene end by 3 bases; junction bases not matched to a gene: 1. CDR3 sequence (DNA): TGTGCCAGCAGCTCACAGGGGGACACTGAAGCTTTCTTT. Translating it yields CASSSQGDTEAFF.

The chain employs TRBV7-8 and TRBJ2-1; D not resolved. Looked up from germline, CDR1 is SGHVS and CDR2 is FQNEAQ. The CDR3 covers 15 residues. Between the trimmed V and J ends, which lost 5 bases and 3 bases, there was a span of 14 bases. The CDR3 reads CASSPVPHLYNEQFF. CDR3 DNA: TGTGCCAGCAGCCCAGTGCCGCACCTCTACAATGAGCAGTTCTTC. Variable domain in full (rest from reference TRBV7-8 and TRBJ2-1): GAGVSQSPRYKVAKRGQDVALRCDPISGHVSLFWYQQALGQGPEFLTYFQNEAQLDKSGLPSDRFFAERPEGSVSTLKIQRTQQEDSAVYLCASSPVPHLYNEQFFGPGTRLTVL.

As regards this clone: The same CDR3 can be traced to other DNA sequences in this sample. The CDR3 reads CASSLGTGEGYTF. CDR3 in DNA: TGTGCCAGCAGCCTGGGGACAGGGGAAGGCTACACCTTC. The chain recombines TRBV9 with TRBJ1-2, with 10 bases matching TRBD1. This CDR3 region has 13 residues. After removal of 4 bases from V and 8 bases from J, the junction contained 5 bases not matched to a gene. Germline assignment: CDR1 SGDLS and CDR2 YYNGEE.

The chain recombines TRBV7-2 with TRBJ2-5; 10 bases align to TRBD2. Looked up from germline, CDR1 is SGHTA and CDR2 is FQGNSA. Germline trimming cut 5 bases from V and 9 bases from J; bases unmatched to any gene: 12. The CDR3 spans 15 residues. This CDR3 reads CASSPRTSGLLSQYF. For the CDR3, the DNA is TGTGCCAGCAGCCCAAGGACTAGCGGCCTACTGTCCCAGTACTTC.

The J gene is TRBJ1-1, the V gene TRBV5-4; D gene uncertain. CDR3 size: 11 residues. Germline CDR1 is SGHNT and CDR2 is YYREEE (reference sequence). V was trimmed by 0 bases and J by 7 bases, leaving 4 bases between them. The CDR3 here is CASSLVIEAFF. Here the CDR3 DNA reads TGTGCCAGCAGCTTGGTCATTGAAGCTTTCTTT.